The rows below give T cell receptor beta chains drawn from one sample of a study of blood T cell repertoires in COVID-19. Measured with immunoSEQ multiplex PCR; TCRdb has only the in-frame clones, and not every one. The sample lists some 110,000 clones, about 86% occurring once. Input material: peripheral blood. These receptors were collected from an older man with acute or convalescent COVID-19. The CDR3 runs from the conserved cysteine through the conserved F or W. D genes are given only for firm matches. Part of the rows lack a size; the others show once, few, many or a class for expanded clones.

-,TRBJ2-1,once,TRBV18,CASSPRGSKNNEQFF,TGTGCCAGCTCCCCCCGAGGGTCTAAAAACAATGAGCAGTTCTTC
-,TRBJ2-3,-,TRBV5-1,CASSFSSGGETQYF,TGCGCCAGCAGCTTTTCCAGCGGAGGGGAGACGCAGTATTTT
TRBD2,TRBJ2-7,-,TRBV5-1,CASSLGTSVENEQYF,TGCGCCAGCAGCTTAGGGACTAGCGTGGAAAACGAGCAGTACTTC
-,TRBJ2-7,-,TRBV28,CASAVAYEQYF,TGTGCCAGCGCCGTAGCCTACGAGCAGTACTTC
-,TRBJ1-5,-,TRBV5-1,CASSLEGVNQPQHF,TGCGCCAGCAGCTTGGAGGGAGTGAATCAGCCCCAGCATTTT
TRBD2,TRBJ2-7,-,TRBV4-3,CASSQGAAGGSYEQYF,TGCGCCAGCAGCCAAGGAGCAGCGGGAGGTTCCTACGAGCAGTACTTC
-,TRBJ1-5,once,TRBV6-2/TRBV6-3,CASSPLTGFQPQHF,TGTGCCAGCAGTCCCCTCACAGGGTTTCAGCCCCAGCATTTT
-,TRBJ1-1,-,TRBV11-1,CASSRQLNTEAFF,TGTGCCAGCAGCCGACAGTTGAACACTGAAGCTTTCTTT
TRBD2,TRBJ2-5,-,TRBV19,CASSIRGVPETQYF,TGTGCCAGTAGTATCCGGGGGGTGCCAGAGACCCAGTACTTC
-,TRBJ2-6,-,TRBV7-9,CASSSDSLVSGANVLTF,TGTGCCAGCAGCTCGGACAGCCTTGTCTCTGGGGCCAACGTCCTGACTTTC
TRBD1,TRBJ2-2,-,TRBV12-5,CASGSGQGAGELFF,TGTGCTAGTGGCTCTGGACAGGGGGCCGGGGAGCTGTTTTTT
-,TRBJ1-2,-,TRBV2,CASTSLQGNGYGYTF,TGTGCCAGCACCAGCCTACAGGGTAATGGCTATGGCTACACCTTC
TRBD2,TRBJ2-1,once,TRBV18,CASSPAGTAGGPLNEQFF,TGTGCCAGCTCACCAGCTGGGACGGCGGGAGGGCCGTTGAATGAGCAGTTCTTC
-,TRBJ1-2,-,TRBV7-9,CASSFRGTATSNYGYTF,TGTGCCAGCAGCTTTAGGGGGACGGCGACGTCAAACTATGGCTACACCTTC
-,TRBJ1-6,-,TRBV3-1/TRBV3-2,CASSQAVPNSPLHF,TGTGCCAGCAGCCAAGCGGTGCCCAATTCACCCCTCCACTTT
TRBD1,TRBJ2-3,-,TRBV30,CALDRGPDTQYF,TGTGCCTTGGACAGGGGACCAGATACGCAGTATTTT
TRBD2,TRBJ2-7,-,TRBV19,CASKTSGSYEQYF,TGTGCCAGTAAAACTAGCGGGAGCTACGAGCAGTACTTC
-,TRBJ2-6,-,TRBV3-1/TRBV3-2,CASSPSGANVLTF,TGTGCCAGCAGCCCATCCGGGGCCAACGTCCTGACTTTC
-,TRBJ1-1,-,TRBV6-1,CASSEAGSGTEAFF,TGTGCCAGCAGTGAAGCCGGGTCGGGCACTGAAGCTTTCTTT
-,TRBJ2-5,-,TRBV19,CASSGDKETQYF,TGTGCCAGTAGTGGGGACAAAGAGACCCAGTACTTC
TRBD1,TRBJ1-4,few,TRBV28,CASSPPGTGNEKLFF,TGTGCCAGCAGTCCCCCCGGGACAGGGAATGAAAAACTGTTTTTT
-,TRBJ1-3,-,TRBV2,CASSEYGGLSGNTIYF,TGTGCCAGCAGTGAATACGGAGGGCTCTCTGGAAACACCATATATTTT